These T cell receptor beta chains were read from a single sample in a study of Tregs in tolerant kidney transplant recipients. Measured with immunoSEQ multiplex PCR; TCRdb has only the in-frame clones, and not every one. The table lists 46,000 or so clones, about 90% of them singletons, with about 0.76% in the top ten. The source material was Tregs from blood. These receptors were taken from a human donor in good health. Each CDR3 is given with its conserved first and last residue. A D gene is named only where the DNA matches it firmly. Clone size is given for some rows only: seen once, a few or many times, or a class if the clone is expanded.

V	J	D	size	DNA	CDR3
TRBV6-5	TRBJ1-4	NA	once	TGTGCCAGCAGTGCTTCGGGGGCGAATGAAAAACTGTTTTTT	CASSASGANEKLFF
TRBV5-8	TRBJ1-4	NA	once	TGTGCCAGCAGCTTCGGACAAATTGTTGCAACTAATGAAAAACTGTTTTTT	CASSFGQIVATNEKLFF
TRBV7-9	TRBJ2-7	NA	NA	TGTGCCAGCAGCTTCGGGACGTCTACCTACGAGCAGTACTTC	CASSFGTSTYEQYF
TRBV7-8	TRBJ2-1	TRBD2	once	TGTGCCAGCAGCTTAAGCGGGGGGGCCCTGTATGAGCAGTTCTTC	CASSLSGGALYEQFF
TRBV5-1	TRBJ2-3	NA	NA	TGCGCCAGCAGCTTGGATCAAACAGGGACTGCAGATACGCAGTATTTT	CASSLDQTGTADTQYF
TRBV18	TRBJ2-1	NA	NA	TGTGCCAGCTCACTAGCGGCCGCCTACAATGAGCAGTTCTTC	CASSLAAAYNEQFF
TRBV11-2	TRBJ1-1	NA	NA	TGTGCCAGCAGCTTAGAAATCGTCCGGCACACTGAAGCTTTCTTT	CASSLEIVRHTEAFF
TRBV7-6	TRBJ2-5	TRBD1	NA	TGTGCCAGCAGCTTAAGGGGGACAGCTCAAGAGACCCAGTACTTC	CASSLRGTAQETQYF
TRBV4-1	TRBJ1-5	NA	few	TGCGCCAGCAGCCTAATCGGGAATCAGCCCCAGCATTTT	CASSLIGNQPQHF
TRBV15	TRBJ2-7	NA	NA	TGTGCCACCAGCCAAGGGGGGCATCTCTACGAGCAGTACTTC	CATSQGGHLYEQYF
TRBV7-2	TRBJ1-2	NA	NA	TGTGCCAGCAGCTCTTTGGTGGGCGGCTACACCTTC	CASSSLVGGYTF
TRBV4-2	TRBJ2-3	TRBD1	once	TGTGCCAGCAGCCAAGGGACAGGGGGGGGCACAGATACGCAGTATTTT	CASSQGTGGGTDTQYF
TRBV4-2	TRBJ2-1	NA	NA	TGTGCCAGCAGCCAAGGAGGTTATGAGCAGTTCTTC	CASSQGGYEQFF
TRBV10-2	TRBJ2-7	TRBD1	NA	TGCGCCAGCAGATCCACAGGGGGCGCGGACGAGCAGTACTTC	CASRSTGGADEQYF
TRBV7-9	TRBJ2-7	TRBD1	NA	TGTGCCAGCAGCTCCGGTGACAGGGCCTACGAGCAGTACTTC	CASSSGDRAYEQYF
TRBV6-5	TRBJ2-3	NA	NA	TGTGCCAGCAGTTACTTGCCAGGGAACACAGATACGCAGTATTTT	CASSYLPGNTDTQYF
TRBV7-9	TRBJ2-1	NA	once	TGTGCCAGCAGTCCAATACCGGGTAAGCAGTTCTTC	CASSPIPGKQFF
TRBV27	TRBJ1-4	NA	NA	TGTGCCAGCAGTACCCGGGAGGGAAATGAAAAACTGTTTTTT	CASSTREGNEKLFF